These T cell receptor beta chains were read from a single sample in a study of OX40 agonist ivuxolimab in advanced cancers. The method was immunoSEQ multiplex PCR; TCRdb's version includes in-frame clones alone and lacks a portion of them. The table records roughly 79,000 clones, roughly nine tenths of them present only once. The material was CD4+ or CD8+ T cells sorted from blood, obtained in a trial of the OX40 agonist ivuxolimab. Every receptor here comes from an adult with an advanced solid tumor such as melanoma, head and neck, liver or kidney cancer. Both conserved end residues are part of each CDR3.

V	J	CDR3
TRBV28	TRBJ2-1	CASSPRRRTSGLRNEQFF
TRBV29-1	TRBJ2-1	CSARREAEQFF
TRBV21-1	TRBJ2-6	CASILGQGLVEANVLTF
TRBV7-3	TRBJ2-1	CASSPRTSGIYNEQFF
TRBV7-2	TRBJ2-2	CASSPPIGTSGGGTGELFF
TRBV15	TRBJ2-1	CATSRDGGTGEQFF
TRBV19	TRBJ2-1	CASSPRPSVYNEQFF
TRBV11-2	TRBJ2-2	CASSNRVGTGELFF
TRBV30	TRBJ1-2	CAWSVPRYGTYGYTF
TRBV5-4	TRBJ2-3	CASSSHHGQGRSTDTQYF
TRBV11-2	TRBJ2-7	CASSLELAGGGEQYF
TRBV19	TRBJ2-3	CAREPGQGRTDTQYF
TRBV18	TRBJ2-3	CASSPRTLLDTQYF
TRBV5-6	TRBJ2-5	CASSLGLARETQYF
TRBV6-6	TRBJ2-1	CASSYSQGFYNEQFF
TRBV30	TRBJ1-2	CAWSIDYGYTF
TRBV20-1	TRBJ2-1	CSAKPLNEQFF
TRBV18	TRBJ2-1	CASSPANEQFF
TRBV20-1	TRBJ2-7	CSAPGGYEQYF
TRBV20-1	TRBJ1-1	CSALDAFF
TRBV6-6	TRBJ1-1	CATGLGTGNTEAFF
TRBV7-2	TRBJ2-2	CASSLWGVRNTGELFF